The clone carrying this T cell receptor (beta chain) was seen a few times. Its target is not known. Certain patients, namely those with other autoimmune diseases, uncontrolled infections, pregnancy or lactation, were excluded. The CDR3 is 14 amino acids. The V gene's germline CDR1 is SEHNR and CDR2 FQNEAQ (reference sequence). V lost 6 bases to trimming and J lost 2 bases, with 11 bases between them. Amplification of TCR beta CDR3 regions used RNA transcripts. HTBI primers were used in a first-round RT-PCR, which preceded a second-round multiplex PCR. Via MiXCR, TCRdb re-called the multiplex PCR reads, giving one row per CDR3 protein. The sample holds hundreds of thousands of distinct CDR3 sequences; 22% are singletons and the top ten take approximately 7%. This entry comes from a study of Graves' ophthalmopathy and Graves' hyperthyroidism. The overall study: Samples of peripheral blood were obtained at initial diagnosis, prior to treatment of any kind.

Study conclusions and caveats: Blood also contained most of the expanded thyroid clonotypes above 0.001 frequency.

Material for sequencing was peripheral blood. The clonotype was recovered from a woman younger than 30 with stable Graves' hyperthyroidism. Some clones in this sample may be carry-over from other donors' samples. V gene TRBV7-9 combines with J gene TRBJ1-3; D gene ambiguous. The chain's CDR3 is CASSMALAGNTIYF. CDR3 bases: TGTGCCAGCAGTATGGCGTTGGCTGGAAACACCATATATTTT.